The source of this TCR beta chain is a study of blood T cell repertoires in COVID-19. Sequencing used immunoSEQ multiplex PCR; TCRdb keeps in-frame clones, though not all of them. Of 350,000 to 450,000 clones listed, around nine tenths are singletons. V dropped 5 bases and J dropped 3; count of bases not matched to a gene: 8. CDR3 length: 16 amino acids. Germline CDR1 reads MNHEY; CDR2 reads SMNVEV (reference sequence). Specimen: PBMCs or T cells enriched from blood (not recorded which). V is TRBV27 and J is TRBJ2-5, with TRBD2 matching over 11 bases. This TCR was recovered from a woman under 30 who had been exposed to COVID-19. CDR3 DNA: TGTGCCAGCAGTGTGGGAACACTAGCGGGAGAAGAGACCCAGTACTTC. This gives the protein CASSVGTLAGEETQYF.